Here is one T cell receptor beta chain with its context. Its antigen is as yet unknown. This specimen belongs to a study of T cell responses to AZD1222 COVID-19 vaccine. Assay: immunoSEQ multiplex PCR; the TCRdb copy retains only in-frame clones and omits some. This sample has 97,000 or so clones, with 70% to 90% found just once. Whole-study results and caveats: Dominant at 160-218 and 743-854, vaccine-associated CD4 TCRs also spanned spike.

The receptor was derived from an adult in good health. The source material was peripheral blood, sampled on day 0 of AZD1222 vaccination.

CDR3 protein: CASSQVVSETQYF. CDR3 coding DNA: TGTGCCAGCAGCCAGGTGGTGTCAGAGACCCAGTACTTC. The chain carries TRBV6-5 and TRBJ2-5; no definite D call. The CDR3 extends over 13 amino acids. CDR1 MNHEY and CDR2 SVGAGI come from the germline V gene. V dropped 6 bases and J dropped 4 bases, with 12 bases sitting between them.